These T cell receptor beta chains were read from a single sample in a study of molecular identifiers for immune sequencing clone quantification. MiXCR, applied by TCRdb to the PCR reads, yields one record per CDR3 protein. Of some 320,000 distinct CDR3 sequences listed, about a fifth are singletons. Specimen: naive CD8+ T cells from blood, with Jurkat cell RNA spiked in. Receptors originate from a human donor in good health. Some libraries in this study had Jurkat cell RNA spiked in. The CDR3 runs from the conserved cysteine through the conserved F or W. D genes are given only for firm matches. Clone sizes are given selectively: once, few, many, or a class where the clone is expanded.

clone size,V gene,J gene,D gene,CDR3 DNA,CDR3 protein
NA,TRBV7-6,TRBJ1-1,NA,TGTGCCAGCAGCTTCGACACCGGGACAGAAGCTTTCTTT,CASSFDTGTEAFF
NA,TRBV29-1,TRBJ2-7,NA,TGCAGCGTCGGGGCAGACTACGAGCAGTACTTC,CSVGADYEQYF
many,TRBV7-3,TRBJ2-3,TRBD2,TGTGCCAGCAGCTTATTACTAGCGGTGGGCACAGATACGCAGTATTTT,CASSLLLAVGTDTQYF
many,TRBV30,TRBJ1-1,NA,TGTGCCTGGAGTGATCCCCCCCAAGCTTTCTTT,CAWSDPPQAFF
many,TRBV6-1,TRBJ1-5,NA,TGTGCCAGCAGTGGTTGGGACGGAGATAGCAATCAGCCCCAGCATTTT,CASSGWDGDSNQPQHF
many,TRBV7-3,TRBJ2-2,NA,TGTGCCAGTAAAATCGGGGACGGGGAGCTGTTTTTT,CASKIGDGELFF
many,TRBV6-5,TRBJ2-7,TRBD1,TGTGCCAGCAGTTACGGGACAGGAGGATACGAGCAGTACTTC,CASSYGTGGYEQYF
few,TRBV6-2/TRBV6-3,TRBJ1-1,NA,TGTGCCAGCAGTCCCGGACACTCAGAAGCTTTCTTT,CASSPGHSEAFF
many,TRBV5-1,TRBJ2-7,TRBD1,TGCGCCAGCAGCGCCCGGACAGGGACTTCATACGAGCAGTACTTC,CASSARTGTSYEQYF
NA,TRBV7-9,TRBJ2-4,NA,TGTGCCAGCAACCCAACGGTGGACGAAGACATTCAGTACTTC,CASNPTVDEDIQYF
many,TRBV6-1,TRBJ2-7,NA,TGTGCCATCTCTCACGAGCAGTACTTC,CAISHEQYF
NA,TRBV11-2,TRBJ2-5,TRBD2,TGTGCCAGCAGCTTAATAGCGGGAGGGCCAGGGAGGGGGAAAGAGACCCAGTACTTC,CASSLIAGGPGRGKETQYF
many,TRBV7-6,TRBJ1-1,NA,TGTGCCAGCAGCTTAGTGGCCAGGGCCGGGGACACTGAAGCTTTCTTT,CASSLVARAGDTEAFF
many,TRBV7-9,TRBJ1-1,NA,TGTGCCAGCAGCGGGGGGTTGCAGGGAAGAACTGAAGCTTTCTTT,CASSGGLQGRTEAFF
once,TRBV20-1,TRBJ1-5,TRBD1,TGCAGTGCAGGACAGGGGAGCAATCAGCCCCAGCATTTT,CSAGQGSNQPQHF
NA,TRBV20-1,TRBJ2-7,TRBD2,TGCAGTGCTAGAGCATATAGCGGGAGGGATTCCTACGAGCAGTACTTC,CSARAYSGRDSYEQYF
NA,TRBV27,TRBJ2-5,TRBD1,TGTGCCAGCAGTCGGACAGGGGAAAAGACCCAGTACTTC,CASSRTGEKTQYF
many,TRBV9,TRBJ2-5,TRBD2,TGTGCCAGCTCCAGGGCTGCCGGGACTAGCGGGCACCACCAAGAGACCCAGTACTTC,CASSRAAGTSGHHQETQYF
many,TRBV20-1,TRBJ2-7,TRBD1,TGCAGTGCTCCCCCCGACAGGGGGGGGTACGAGCAGTACTTC,CSAPPDRGGYEQYF
many,TRBV28,TRBJ1-2,NA,TGTGCCAGCAGTTTTCCCGCGACAGAAAACTATGGCTACACCTTC,CASSFPATENYGYTF
NA,TRBV30,TRBJ2-2,TRBD1,TGTGCCTGGGACCTGGGACAGGGGTTCAACACCGGGGAGCCGTTTTTT,CAWDLGQGFNTGEPFF
many,TRBV28,TRBJ2-7,NA,TGTGCCAGCAGTTTATTTGATCCGTCCTACGAGCAGTACTTC,CASSLFDPSYEQYF
NA,TRBV20-1,TRBJ1-5,TRBD1,TGCAGTGCTAGAGAATCGGACAGGGTTGTCAATCAGCCCCAGCATTTT,CSARESDRVVNQPQHF
many,TRBV15,TRBJ1-1,NA,TGTGCCACCAGCTCCGATCACATGAACACTGAAGCTTTCTTT,CATSSDHMNTEAFF
NA,TRBV23-1,TRBJ1-5,NA,TGCGCCAGCAGTCAATCGGGGGATCAGCCCCAGCATTTT,CASSQSGDQPQHF
NA,TRBV29-1,TRBJ1-1,NA,TGCAGCGTTGAAGATCGGGGGACACCTGAAGCTTTCTTT,CSVEDRGTPEAFF
once,TRBV20-1,TRBJ2-3,NA,TGCAGTGCCCAGAGGAGAGCGGCGAACACAGATACGCAGTATTTT,CSAQRRAANTDTQYF
few,TRBV7-9,TRBJ2-7,TRBD1,TGTGCCAGCAGCCCGACAGGGTTCCACGGGCAGTACTTC,CASSPTGFHGQYF
many,TRBV6-5,TRBJ2-2,NA,TGTGCCAGCAGTTACTCATCCTTGCGGCAGGGGAGGACCGGGGAGCTGTTTTTT,CASSYSSLRQGRTGELFF
many,TRBV12-3/TRBV12-4,TRBJ2-3,TRBD1,TGTGCCAGCAGTTTAGGGCCTGGACAGGGGGCAGATACGCAGTATTTT,CASSLGPGQGADTQYF
many,TRBV5-5,TRBJ1-1,NA,TGTGCCAGCAGCTTGGGATACCACAACCCTGAAGCTTTCTTT,CASSLGYHNPEAFF
NA,TRBV27,TRBJ2-1,TRBD1,TGTGCCAGCAGTTCTTACGACAGGGTAAAGACCTACAATGAGCAGTTCTTC,CASSSYDRVKTYNEQFF
many,TRBV12-3/TRBV12-4,TRBJ2-3,TRBD2,TGTGCCAGCAGTGCCAGCTGGCGGGGGGATGATACGCAGTATTTT,CASSASWRGDDTQYF
many,TRBV4-1,TRBJ1-1,NA,TGCGCCAGCAGCCATCGGCACTTGAACACTGAAGCTTTCTTT,CASSHRHLNTEAFF
many,TRBV7-9,TRBJ2-5,TRBD1,TGTGCCAGCAGCTCCCAGGGGGAAGAGACCCAGTACTTC,CASSSQGEETQYF
NA,TRBV27,TRBJ2-7,TRBD2,TGTGCCAGCAGTACAGCGGGAATCTACGAGCAGTACTTC,CASSTAGIYEQYF
many,TRBV5-5,TRBJ2-7,TRBD1,TGTGCCAGCAGCCTCAATTACGACAGGGTATTATGGTACTTC,CASSLNYDRVLWYF
many,TRBV12-3/TRBV12-4,TRBJ1-6,NA,TGTGCCAGCAGTTTTTTCCTCGGGTCACCCCTCCACTTT,CASSFFLGSPLHF
many,TRBV12-3/TRBV12-4,TRBJ2-3,NA,TGTGCCAGCAGTTTAACGGACCCCGAGGATACGCAGTATTTT,CASSLTDPEDTQYF
many,TRBV14,TRBJ2-5,NA,TGTGCCAGCAGCCAAGAGCCCATCTGGGGGCGGGAGACCCAGTACTTC,CASSQEPIWGRETQYF
many,TRBV15,TRBJ1-5,NA,TGTGCCACCAGCAGAGATTGGGGGCAAGATCAGCCCCAGCATTTT,CATSRDWGQDQPQHF
once,TRBV20-1,TRBJ2-7,TRBD2,TGCAATGCTACGGGACTAGCGGGAGGAGGGTACGAGCAGTACTTC,CNATGLAGGGYEQYF
many,TRBV5-1,TRBJ2-7,TRBD1,TGCGCCAGCAGCTGGACAGGGGACCCTTACGAGCAGTACTTC,CASSWTGDPYEQYF